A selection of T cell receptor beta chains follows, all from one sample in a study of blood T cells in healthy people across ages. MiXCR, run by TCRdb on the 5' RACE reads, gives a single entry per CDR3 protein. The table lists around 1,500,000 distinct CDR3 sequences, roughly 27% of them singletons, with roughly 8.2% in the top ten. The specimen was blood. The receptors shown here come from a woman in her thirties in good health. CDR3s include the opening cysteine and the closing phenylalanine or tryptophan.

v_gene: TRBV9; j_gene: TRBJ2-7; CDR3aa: CASSVAGSPLREQYF
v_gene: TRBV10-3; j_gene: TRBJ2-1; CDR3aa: CAFRTELPGGEQFF
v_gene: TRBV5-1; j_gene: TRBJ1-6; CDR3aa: CASQQGDGMNSPLHF
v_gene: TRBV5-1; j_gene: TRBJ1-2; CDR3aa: CASSLAMRQGTGYTF
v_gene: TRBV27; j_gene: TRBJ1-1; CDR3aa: CASGGPYTEAFF
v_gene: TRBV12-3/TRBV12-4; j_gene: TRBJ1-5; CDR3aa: CASRKVNQPQHF
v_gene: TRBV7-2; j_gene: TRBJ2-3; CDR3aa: CASSLDFRGGSADTQYF
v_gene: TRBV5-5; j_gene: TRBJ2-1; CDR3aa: CASSIGPSYEQFF
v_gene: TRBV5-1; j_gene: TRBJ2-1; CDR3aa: CASSETGTGLNEQFF
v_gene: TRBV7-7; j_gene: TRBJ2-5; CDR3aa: CASSSRGIQQETQYF
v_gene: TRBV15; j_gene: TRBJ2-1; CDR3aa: CATRLAGDRNEQFF
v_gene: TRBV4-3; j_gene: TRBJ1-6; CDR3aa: CASSQQQESSPPHF
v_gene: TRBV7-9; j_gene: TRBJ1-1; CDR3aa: CASSLAAANTEAFF
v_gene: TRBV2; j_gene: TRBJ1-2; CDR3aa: CASSEALDSGRVRGYTF
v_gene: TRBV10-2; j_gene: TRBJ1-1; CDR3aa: CASSESLGRTEAFF
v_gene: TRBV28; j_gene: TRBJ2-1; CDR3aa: CASSLVGGGQDEQFF
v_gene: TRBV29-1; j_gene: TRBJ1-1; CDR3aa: CSVARGETEAFF
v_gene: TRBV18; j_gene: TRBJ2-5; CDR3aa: CASSPSRHETQYF
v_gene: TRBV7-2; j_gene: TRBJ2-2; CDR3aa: CASSLASVSTGELFF
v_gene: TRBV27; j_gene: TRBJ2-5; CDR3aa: CASSLSPSSGGWNEQYF
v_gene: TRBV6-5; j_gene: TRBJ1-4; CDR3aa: CASSSEGQGGPLSNEKLFF
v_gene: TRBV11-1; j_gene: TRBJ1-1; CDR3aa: CASSLDQGVYTEAFF
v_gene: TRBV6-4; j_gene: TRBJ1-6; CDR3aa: CASRRQDNSPLHF
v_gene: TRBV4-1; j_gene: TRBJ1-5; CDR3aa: CASSQEQVASNQPQHF
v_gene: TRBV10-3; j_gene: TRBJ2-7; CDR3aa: CAIGSDQYEQYF
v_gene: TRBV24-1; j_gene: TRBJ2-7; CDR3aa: CATNPDRPSYEQYF
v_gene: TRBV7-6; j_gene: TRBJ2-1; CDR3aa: CASTHRGFPAGAYNEQFF
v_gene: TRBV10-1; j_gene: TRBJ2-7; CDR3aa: CASSDVGGASYEQYF
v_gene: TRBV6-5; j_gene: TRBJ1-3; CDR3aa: CASSYSIPFSGNTIYF
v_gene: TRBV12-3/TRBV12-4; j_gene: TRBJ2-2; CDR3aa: CASSLVRGRNTGELFF
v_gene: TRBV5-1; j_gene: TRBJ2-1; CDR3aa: CASSEGGVYNEQFF
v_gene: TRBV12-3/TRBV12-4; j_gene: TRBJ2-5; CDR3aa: CASSFSRSDQYF
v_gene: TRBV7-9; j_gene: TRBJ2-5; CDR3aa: CASSFRRGASDQYF
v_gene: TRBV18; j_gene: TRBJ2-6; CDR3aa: CASSLQGVPLSGANVLTF
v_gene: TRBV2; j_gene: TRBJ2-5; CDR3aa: CASGRLAGGPETQYF
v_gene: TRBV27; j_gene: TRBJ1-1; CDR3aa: CASSLPSGTEAFF
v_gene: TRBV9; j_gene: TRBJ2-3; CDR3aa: CASQTGTSITDAQYF
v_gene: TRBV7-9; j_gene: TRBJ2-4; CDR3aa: CASSLASGRADIQYF
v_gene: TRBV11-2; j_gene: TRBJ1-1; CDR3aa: CASRLRQVNTEAFF
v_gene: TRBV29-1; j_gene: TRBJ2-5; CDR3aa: CSAGLAGTQETQYF
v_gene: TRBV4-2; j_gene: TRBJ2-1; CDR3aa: CASSSRTSGGADEQFF
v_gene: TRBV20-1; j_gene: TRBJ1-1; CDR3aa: CSAHRGMNTEAFF
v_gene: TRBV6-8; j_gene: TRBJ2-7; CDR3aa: CASTYPGHSYEQYF
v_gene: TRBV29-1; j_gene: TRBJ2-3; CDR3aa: CSVFATSGAITDTQYF
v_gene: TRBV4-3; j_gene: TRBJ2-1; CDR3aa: CASSHGGAYNEQFF
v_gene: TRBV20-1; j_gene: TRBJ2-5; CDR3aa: CSATILETQYF
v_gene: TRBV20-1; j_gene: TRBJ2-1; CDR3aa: CSANLAGGNEQFF
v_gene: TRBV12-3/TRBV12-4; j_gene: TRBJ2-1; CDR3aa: CASSLGSGEQFF
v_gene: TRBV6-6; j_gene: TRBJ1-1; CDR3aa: CASSLPLDTEAFF
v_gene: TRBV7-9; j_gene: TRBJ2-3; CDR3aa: CASPGVGTSSPADTQYF